The 19 T cell receptor beta chains presented below share a single source sample, sequenced in a study of glioma-infiltrating T cells after dendritic cell vaccination. Libraries were prepared by immunoSEQ multiplex PCR; TCRdb keeps only in-frame clonotypes and omits some of them. The sample records some 70,000 clones, about 76% being singletons. The specimen comprised blood, sampled before dendritic cell vaccination. All receptors come from a human donor with glioblastoma.

V is TRBV29-1 and J is TRBJ2-7, with no clear D. The CDR3 totals 13 residues. Trimming shortened V by 2 bases and J by 0 bases, and 8 bases separated the two germline ends. Germline V gene lookup returns CDR1 SQVTM and CDR2 ANQGSEA. This chain's CDR3 is CSVENTFSYEQYF. Here the CDR3 DNA reads TGCAGCGTTGAAAACACGTTCTCCTACGAGCAGTACTTC.

The CDR3 loop reads CASSVEGQLNYGYTF. CDR3 in DNA: TGTGCCAGCAGCGTAGAGGGGCAGCTGAACTATGGCTACACCTTC. This chain links TRBV9 with TRBJ1-2; D is possibly TRBD1 (5 bases). The CDR3 is 15 amino acids. The V gene's germline CDR1 is SGDLS and CDR2 YYNGEE. Trimming shortened V by 0 bases and J by 2 bases, and 11 bases separated the two germline ends.

This chain joins TRBV14 and TRBJ2-2; perhaps TRBD2 as D (7 bases). Per germline, CDR1 SGHDN and CDR2 FVKESK. The CDR3 spans 16 residues. V gave up 7 bases and J gave up 3 bases, with 18 bases separating them. This CDR3 reads CASTKGGARYTGELFF. In DNA, the CDR3 is TGTGCCAGCACCAAAGGGGGGGCGCGGTACACCGGGGAGCTGTTTTTT.

This chain links TRBV2 with TRBJ2-5; 8 bases line up with TRBD1. Per the germline V gene, CDR1 is SNHLY and CDR2 is FYNNEI. The CDR3 is made up of 13 amino acids. J was trimmed by 11 bases and V by 4 bases; bases with no gene match: 9. The CDR3 nucleotides read TGTGCCAGCAGTGGGACAGGGTATGAGTTGCAGTACTTC. Amino acids: CASSGTGYELQYF.

J is TRBJ1-1 and V is TRBV19; 12 nucleotides align to TRBD1. V trimming: 0 bases; J trimming: 5 bases; junction bases outside the gene matches: 10. This CDR3 comprises 18 residues. Germline V gives CDR1 LNHDA, CDR2 SQIVND (reference sequence). In nucleotides, the CDR3 is TGTGCCAGTAGTATAGATTTGAGGGACAGGGGGCGAGAGACTGAAGCTTTCTTT. It yields the protein CASSIDLRDRGRETEAFF.

The chain carries TRBV12-5 and TRBJ1-4; TRBD1 aligns across 7 bases. Germline V lookup: CDR1 LGHNT, CDR2 FRNRAP. This CDR3 has 20 amino acids. Losses at the gene ends were 0 bases for V and 0 bases for J; bases not matched to a gene: 13. CDR3 amino acids: CASGLVRSSGQTATNEKLFF. DNA for the CDR3: TGTGCTAGTGGTTTGGTACGGTCTTCGGGACAGACTGCAACTAATGAAAAACTGTTTTTT.

The chain uses TRBV25-1 and TRBJ1-1; D is ambiguous. Germline V gives CDR1 MGHDK, CDR2 SYGVNS. V lost 0 bases to trimming and J lost 10 bases, with 12 bases between them. The CDR3 runs 13 residues. The CDR3 coding sequence is TGTGCCAGCAGTGAATATTCGGTTTCGGGAGCTTTCTTT. Its translation: CASSEYSVSGAFF.

The chain has TRBV7-9 and TRBJ2-2, with D maybe TRBD1 (6 bases). Trimming removed 3 bases from V and 1 base from J, with 12 bases in between. The length of the CDR3 is 16 residues. Germline values: CDR1 SEHNR, CDR2 FQNEAQ (reference sequence). The DNA of the CDR3 is TGTGCCAGCAGCTTTCTGCCGGGACAGAACACCGGGGAGCTGTTTTTT. Protein: CASSFLPGQNTGELFF.

V and J are TRBV7-3 and TRBJ2-7; 7 bases match TRBD1. Trimming took 4 bases from V and 11 from J; bases not matched to a gene: 8. Germline CDR1 SGHTA, CDR2 FQGTGA. The CDR3 runs to 12 residues. The CDR3 DNA reads TGTGCCAGCAGCTCAATCGACAGGGTGGAGTACTTC. It is translated as CASSSIDRVEYF.

This rearrangement joins TRBV10-3 to TRBJ2-1, with 9 bases aligning to TRBD1. The CDR3 extends over 16 amino acids. The germline gives CDR1 ENHRY, CDR2 SYGVKD. Trimming removed 2 bases from V and 5 bases from J; junction bases left unmatched: 7. The CDR3 bases are TGTGCCATCAGTGAGCCTACAGGGGGCAAGAACAATGAGCAGTTCTTC. As protein: CAISEPTGGKNNEQFF.

In this sample, this clone turned up once. V and J are TRBV7-8 and TRBJ1-2; TRBD1 matches 7 bases. J was trimmed by 5 bases and V by 5 bases; bases with no gene match: 8. This CDR3 contains 14 residues. Germline lookup yields CDR1 SGHVS and CDR2 FQNEAQ. CDR3 sequence reads: CASSLGTAAYGYTF. DNA for the CDR3: TGTGCCAGCAGCCTAGGGACAGCGGCGTATGGCTACACCTTC.

J is TRBJ1-2 and V is TRBV9, with unresolved D. The V and J ends lost 0 bases and 1 base respectively, with 7 bases between them. The CDR3 is 14 residues long. CDR1 is SGDLS, CDR2 YYNGEE, per germline. The CDR3 nucleotides read TGTGCCAGCAGCGTAGGAGGGCTTAACTATGGCTACACCTTC. Translated, it gives CASSVGGLNYGYTF.

This clone appeared once. V gene TRBV6-1 combines with J gene TRBJ2-7; 7 bases are shared with TRBD1. The CDR3 length is 15 residues. After removal of 5 bases from V and 4 bases from J, the junction contained 11 bases not matched to a gene. Germline V gene sequence: CDR1 MNHNS, CDR2 SASEGT. CDR3 residues: CASSIQTGSYYEQYF. The CDR3 DNA sequence: TGTGCCAGCAGTATACAGACAGGGAGTTATTACGAGCAGTACTTC.

The chain is built from TRBV15 and TRBJ1-2, with TRBD1 matching over 8 bases. CDR1 is LNHNV and CDR2 is YYDKDF in the germline V gene (reference sequence). V shed 1 base and J 7 bases; nucleotides not matched to a gene: 8. This CDR3 is 15 amino acids long. The DNA of the CDR3 is TGTGCCACCAGCAGAGCTGAGACAGGGGAGGGTGGCTACACCTTC. Translation: CATSRAETGEGGYTF.

The gene calls are TRBV7-2 and TRBJ2-7, with a weak D call TRBD1 (5 bases). V was cut by 1 base and J by 3 bases, with 10 bases left in between. The CDR3 sequence is 14 residues long. Per the germline V gene, CDR1 is SGHTA and CDR2 is FQGNSA. CDR3 in DNA: TGTGCCAGCAGCTTAGGAGTAGGGGACTACGAGCAGTACTTC. Translation gives CASSLGVGDYEQYF.

V usage is TRBV5-4 and J usage is TRBJ1-1; 9 nucleotides line up with TRBD1. The trim removed 1 base at V and 1 base at J, leaving 5 bases unmatched. From germline, CDR1 is SGHNT and CDR2 YYREEE (reference sequence). This CDR3 has 16 residues. The DNA of the CDR3 is TGTGCCAGCAGCTTGAGTCCGGGACAGGGGAACACTGAAGCTTTCTTT. Its protein product is CASSLSPGQGNTEAFF.

The chain combines TRBV6-1 with TRBJ1-1; 9 bases are shared with TRBD1. The germline V gene encodes CDR1 MNHNS and CDR2 SASEGT. This CDR3 has 15 residues. After removal of 2 bases from V and 12 bases from J, the junction contained 13 bases not matched to a gene. CDR3 amino acids: CASSESMGQGTRPFF. The CDR3 nucleotides read TGTGCCAGCAGTGAATCAATGGGACAGGGTACTCGGCCTTTCTTT.

V and J are TRBV7-8 and TRBJ1-1; D remains unclear. This CDR3 spans 13 amino acids. Trimming took 2 bases from V and 1 from J, leaving 5 bases between them. The V gene's germline CDR1 is SGHVS and CDR2 FQNEAQ. CDR3 nucleotide sequence: TGTGCCAGCAGCTTACAAAAGAACACTGAAGCTTTCTTT. It translates to CASSLQKNTEAFF.

The rearrangement joins TRBV7-8 to TRBJ1-6; D unresolved. CDR1 and CDR2 (germline): SGHVS, FQNEAQ. The CDR3 spans 16 residues. V lost 2 bases to trimming and J lost 6 bases, with 14 bases between them. The CDR3 region has the DNA TGTGCCAGCAGCTTACTTATGCAGTCGGGTAATTCACCCCTCCACTTT. This translates into CASSLLMQSGNSPLHF.